Listed here are 30 T cell receptor beta chains from one sample, sequenced in a study of blood T cell repertoires in COVID-19. The table came from immunoSEQ multiplex PCR; TCRdb's copy has only in-frame clones and leaves some out. The sample includes 290,000 or so clones, roughly 80% seen only once; the top ten take 5%. Source material: PBMCs or T cells enriched from blood (not recorded which). These receptors were obtained from a man aged 35 to 55 who had been exposed to COVID-19.

This clone was seen a single time. The V and J genes are TRBV2 and TRBJ2-3; 10 nucleotides align to TRBD2. This CDR3 has 13 residues. Trimming cost V 11 bases and J 4 bases; bases outside gene matches: 6. The germline CDR1 and CDR2 sequences are SNHLY and FYNNEI. CDR3 in amino acids: CASGGTSADTQYF. DNA of the CDR3: TGTGCCTCCGGGGGGACTAGCGCAGATACGCAGTATTTT.

This clone was seen more than once but under ten times. The rearrangement links TRBV6-5 to TRBJ2-7, with D unresolved. This CDR3 spans 14 amino acids. Per germline, CDR1 MNHEY and CDR2 SVGAGI. The germline V and J ends were trimmed by 8 bases and 0 bases, with 14 bases remaining between them. The CDR3 sequence: CASSLAAGSYEQYF. The DNA for the CDR3 is TGTGCCAGCTCCCTGGCGGCCGGCTCCTACGAGCAGTACTTC.

The chain recombines TRBV9 with TRBJ2-7, with unresolved D. The CDR3 loop spans 16 amino acids. Germline CDR1 reads SGDLS; CDR2 reads YYNGEE. V was cut by 0 bases and J by 4 bases, with 17 bases left in between. CDR3 region: CASSVGSPLSRYEQYF. The CDR3 nucleotides read TGTGCCAGCAGCGTAGGTAGCCCCCTTTCTAGGTACGAGCAGTACTTC.

The J gene is TRBJ2-7, the V gene TRBV11-1, with D possibly being TRBD1 (5 bases). The CDR3 spans 16 residues. Trimming left V 5 bases short and J 3 bases short, with 20 bases between. Germline V CDR1 and CDR2: SGHAT, FQDESV (reference sequence). CDR3: CASSLPVWGADYEQYF. CDR3 in DNA: TGTGCCAGCAGCCTACCTGTTTGGGGCGCTGACTACGAGCAGTACTTC.

The chain employs TRBV3-1 (or the pseudogene TRBV3-2) and TRBJ1-4; 9 positions agree with TRBD1. Germline-derived CDR1 and CDR2 are LGHDT and YNNKEL (reference sequence). The V segment lost 4 bases and the J segment 5 bases; nucleotides outside the gene matches: 11. CDR3 length: 17 amino acids. The DNA for the CDR3 is TGTGCCAGCAGCCCTCGGGACAGGGCAATGCGCAATGAAAAACTGTTTTTT. It encodes CASSPRDRAMRNEKLFF.

The rearrangement uses TRBV27 and TRBJ2-6; TRBD2 aligns across 9 bases. The V and J ends lost 3 bases and 3 bases, in that order; junction bases with no gene match: 12. Germline V gene sequence: CDR1 MNHEY, CDR2 SMNVEV (reference sequence). This CDR3 contains 19 residues. DNA of the CDR3: TGTGCCAGCAGTTTGAGGTACGGACTAGCGTATGGTGGGGCCAACGTCCTGACTTTC. Its translation: CASSLRYGLAYGGANVLTF.

With regard to this clone: A much larger clonotype is one base distant, so this may be a read error. The chain is built from TRBV27 and TRBJ1-1; D is undetermined. The CDR3 length is 11 residues. Germline V gene lookup returns CDR1 MNHEY and CDR2 SMNVEV (reference sequence). The germline V and J ends were trimmed by 4 bases and 2 bases, with 2 bases remaining between them. The CDR3 spells CASSSNTEAFF. CDR3 DNA: TGTGCCAGCAGTTCTAACACTGAAGCTTTCTTT.

The CDR3 DNA follows: TGCGCCAGCAAGTGGTACCAGTCCCTCGAGCAGTACTTC. Amino acid sequence: CASKWYQSLEQYF. The V and J genes are TRBV5-1 and TRBJ2-7, with D uncertain. This CDR3 is 13 amino acids long. CDR1 SGHRS and CDR2 YFSETQ come from the germline V gene. V shed 6 bases and J shed 6 bases, with 16 bases lying between them. Complete variable domain (other parts from reference TRBV5-1 and TRBJ2-7): KAGVTQTPRYLIKTRGQQVTLSCSPISGHRSVSWYQQTPGQGLQFLFEYFSETQRNKGNFPGRFSGRQFSNSRSEMNVSTLELGDSALYLCASKWYQSLEQYFGPGTRLTVT.

The CDR3: CASSLGQGSTEAFF. The CDR3 DNA follows: TGCGCCAGCAGCTTGGGACAGGGGTCCACTGAAGCTTTCTTT. The genes are TRBV5-1 and TRBJ1-1, with 8 bases that match TRBD1. The CDR3 contains 14 residues. Germline CDR1 and CDR2: SGHRS and YFSETQ. V shed 0 bases and J 4 bases; nucleotides not matched to a gene: 2.

This clone showed up many times. Other DNA variants within this sample encode the same CDR3. The chain is built from TRBV2 and TRBJ1-2; possible D gene TRBD1, 6 bases. The CDR3 is 11 residues long. Germline values: CDR1 SNHLY, CDR2 FYNNEI. V gave up 6 bases and J gave up 8 bases, with 10 bases separating them. The CDR3 loop is CASRQGGGYTF. The CDR3 nucleotides are TGTGCCAGCAGACAGGGCGGGGGCTACACCTTC.

V is TRBV12-3 or TRBV12-4 and J is TRBJ1-2, with 8 bases lining up with TRBD1. The CDR3 is 13 residues long. The ends lost 6 bases at V and 8 bases at J; junction bases unmatched: 8. The CDR3 coding sequence is TGTGCCAGCAGGACAGGGGAAGGACGGGGCTACACCTTC. Protein sequence: CASRTGEGRGYTF.

This chain links TRBV5-1 with TRBJ2-7; 8 positions agree with TRBD1. The CDR3 spans 15 residues. Trimming took 0 bases from V and 0 from J; bases not matched to a gene: 2. CDR1 and CDR2 (germline): SGHRS, YFSETQ. CDR3 loop: CASSLDRGSSYEQYF. The CDR3 DNA sequence: TGCGCCAGCAGCTTGGACAGGGGGTCCTCCTACGAGCAGTACTTC.

The chain uses TRBV7-3 and TRBJ2-5, with 7 nucleotides matching TRBD2. The V and J ends lost 8 bases and 4 bases, in that order; junction bases with no gene match: 10. The germline gives CDR1 SGHTA, CDR2 FQGTGA. This CDR3 has 14 amino acids. This CDR3 is CASSGGGPGETQYF. In DNA form, the CDR3 reads TGTGCCAGCTCTGGGGGAGGGCCGGGAGAGACCCAGTACTTC.

The V and J genes are TRBV6-5 and TRBJ1-2; D is unresolved. The V end lost 6 bases, the J end lost 3 bases, and 14 bases lay between the germline ends. The CDR3 is 14 residues long. Per the germline V gene, CDR1 is MNHEY and CDR2 is SVGAGI. CDR3 nucleotide sequence: TGTGCCAGCAGCGAGACGGGGAACGACTATGGCTACACCTTC. Amino acid sequence: CASSETGNDYGYTF.

The chain uses TRBV4-2 and TRBJ1-1, with a weak D call TRBD1 (6 bases). Germline V gene sequence: CDR1 LGHNA, CDR2 YNFKEQ. V was shortened by 1 base and J by 1 base, with 7 bases between the two germline ends. The CDR3 has 14 amino acids. The CDR3, as DNA: TGTGCCAGCAGCCAAGGCAGGGGGAACACTGAAGCTTTCTTT. Translated: CASSQGRGNTEAFF.

The chain joins TRBV14 to TRBJ1-3; D might be TRBD1 (5 bases). The CDR3 has 15 residues. CDR1 is SGHDN and CDR2 is FVKESK in the germline V gene. Trimming removed 1 base from V and 3 bases from J, with 10 bases in between. As DNA, the CDR3 is TGTGCCAGCAGCCAAGGGGGCTTCGGTGGAAACACCATATATTTT. It specifies CASSQGGFGGNTIYF. The full variable domain, completed using reference TRBV14 and TRBJ1-3, is EAGVTQFPSHSVIEKGQTVTLRCDPISGHDNLYWYRRVMGKEIKFLLHFVKESKQDESGMPNNRFLAERTGGTYSTLKVQPAELEDSGVYFCASSQGGFGGNTIYFGEGSWLTVV.

This chain uses TRBV19 with TRBJ2-3, with 7 positions matching TRBD1. The CDR3 loop spans 17 amino acids. V lost 1 base to trimming and J lost 3 bases; unmatched junction nucleotides: 10. The V gene's germline CDR1 is LNHDA and CDR2 SQIVND (reference sequence). In nucleotides, the CDR3 is TGTGCCAGTAGTATAGGGCGACAGGGCTGGTTTACAGATACGCAGTATTTT. This translates into CASSIGRQGWFTDTQYF.

The genes are TRBV30 and TRBJ2-1; perhaps TRBD2 as D (5 bases). Germline CDR1 reads GTSNPN; CDR2 reads SVGIG (reference sequence). V was pared by 1 base and J by 9 bases, with 10 bases between. This CDR3 has 12 amino acids. CDR3 protein: CAWSASFGEQFF. CDR3 bases: TGTGCCTGGAGTGCTAGCTTCGGTGAGCAGTTCTTC.

The V and J genes are TRBV5-5 and TRBJ2-7, with D hard to call. The CDR3 spans 17 residues. CDR1 is SGHKS and CDR2 is YYEKEE in the germline V gene (reference sequence). V lost 1 base to trimming and J lost 1 base, with 18 bases between them. CDR3 region: CASSLFIAFDGSYEQYF. CDR3 DNA: TGTGCCAGCAGCTTGTTCATCGCTTTCGACGGGTCCTACGAGCAGTACTTC.

The chain joins TRBV2 to TRBJ2-7; possible D gene TRBD1, 5 bases. Trimming took 7 bases from V and 2 from J, leaving 15 bases between them. The germline V gene encodes CDR1 SNHLY and CDR2 FYNNEI. The CDR3 spans 14 residues. CDR3 amino acids: CASTVQGQTYEQYF. The CDR3 nucleotides read TGTGCCAGCACGGTCCAGGGCCAAACCTACGAGCAGTACTTC.

This rearrangement joins TRBV7-8 to TRBJ1-1, with TRBD1 matching over 10 bases. The CDR3 contains 12 residues. In germline, CDR1 is SGHVS, CDR2 FQNEAQ. The V segment lost 5 bases and the J segment 13 bases; nucleotides outside the gene matches: 7. The CDR3 region is CASSHLGQGFFF. In DNA form, the CDR3 reads TGTGCCAGCAGCCACCTGGGACAGGGGTTTTTCTTT.

V gene TRBV30 combines with J gene TRBJ2-5; D gene unclear. The germline V and J ends were trimmed by 3 bases and 5 bases, with 4 bases remaining between them. The CDR3 sequence is 10 residues long. Germline lookup yields CDR1 GTSNPN and CDR2 SVGIG (reference sequence). The CDR3 nucleotides read TGTGCCTGGAGACGGGAGACCCAGTACTTC. This translates into CAWRRETQYF. Full variable domain (remainder filled in from reference TRBV30 and TRBJ2-5): SQTIHQWPATLVQPVGSPLSLECTVEGTSNPNLYWYRQAAGRGLQLLFYSVGIGQISSEVPQNLSASRPQDRQFILSSKKLLLSDSGFYLCAWRRETQYFGPGTRLLVL.

This sequence joins TRBV11-3 and TRBJ2-3, with a possible D match to TRBD2 (5 bases). CDR3 length equals 13 residues. Germline V lookup: CDR1 SGHNT, CDR2 YENEEA. Between the trimmed V and J ends, which lost 0 bases and 5 bases, there was a span of 6 bases. The CDR3 nucleotides are TGTGCCAGCAGCTTAGATGGACTAGATACGCAGTATTTT. It translates to CASSLDGLDTQYF.

The J gene is TRBJ2-1, the V gene TRBV24-1, with 11 bases fitting TRBD1. V was pared by 3 bases and J by 0 bases, with 9 bases of the junction left unmatched. The CDR3 runs to 19 residues. In germline, CDR1 is KGHDR, CDR2 SFDVKD. The CDR3 DNA reads TGTGCCACCAGTGATCCACCGGGACAGGGGGACAGCTCCTACAATGAGCAGTTCTTC. Its translation is CATSDPPGQGDSSYNEQFF.

V usage is TRBV5-1 and J usage is TRBJ1-2; D is possibly TRBD1 (6 bases). In germline, CDR1 is SGHRS, CDR2 YFSETQ. V gave up 2 bases and J gave up 1 base, with 12 bases separating them. This CDR3 has 15 residues. CDR3 DNA sequence: TGCGCCAGCAGCTTCGGACAGCAGATTAACTATGGCTACACCTTC. Protein product: CASSFGQQINYGYTF.

This rearrangement joins TRBV5-5 to TRBJ2-7; TRBD1 is a possible D gene (5 bases). The CDR3 runs 13 residues. Trimming removed 0 bases from V and 3 bases from J, with 7 bases in between. The germline gives CDR1 SGHKS, CDR2 YYEKEE (reference sequence). The CDR3 protein is CASSLGQYYEQYF. DNA for the CDR3: TGTGCCAGCAGCTTGGGACAGTACTACGAGCAGTACTTC.

The chain employs TRBV24-1 and TRBJ2-5; 7 nucleotides match TRBD1. The CDR3 length is 13 residues. Germline V gives CDR1 KGHDR, CDR2 SFDVKD. V shed 5 bases and J 3 bases; nucleotides not matched to a gene: 2. The CDR3 is CATSGGQEETQYF. CDR3 bases: TGTGCCACCAGTGGAGGACAGGAAGAGACCCAGTACTTC.

This sequence joins TRBV3-1 (or the pseudogene TRBV3-2) and TRBJ2-3; 7 bases agree with TRBD2. Germline trimming cut 1 base from V and 0 bases from J; bases unmatched to any gene: 4. In germline, CDR1 is LGHDT, CDR2 YNNKEL (reference sequence). The CDR3 is made up of 16 amino acids. The CDR3 here is CASSQVLAASTDTQYF. The CDR3 nucleotides read TGTGCCAGCAGCCAAGTCCTAGCGGCTAGCACAGATACGCAGTATTTT.

The chain couples TRBV19 to TRBJ2-5; 8 bases align to TRBD2. Germline CDR1 is LNHDA and CDR2 is SQIVND (reference sequence). Trimming cost V 4 bases and J 4 bases; bases outside gene matches: 8. The CDR3 runs 15 residues. The CDR3 region has the DNA TGTGCCAGTAGTAACTTAGCGGGATGGCGAGAGACCCAGTACTTC. Protein: CASSNLAGWRETQYF.

The rearrangement uses TRBV14 and TRBJ2-1; D perhaps matches TRBD2 (6 bases). Germline lookup yields CDR1 SGHDN and CDR2 FVKESK. Trimming took off 0 bases at V and 0 bases at J, with 9 bases between the two ends. This CDR3 has 16 residues. This CDR3 reads CASSQDRDFSYNEQFF. In DNA form, the CDR3 reads TGTGCCAGCAGCCAAGACCGGGACTTCTCCTACAATGAGCAGTTCTTC.